The 22 T cell receptor beta chains below come from one sample, sequenced in a study of T cells after yellow fever vaccination. MiXCR was run by TCRdb on the 5' RACE reads, yielding one entry per CDR3 protein. The sample holds approximately 510,000 distinct CDR3 sequences; less than 25% are singletons and the top ten take 16%. Sequencing was performed on PBMCs, taken roughly 20 days after the first yellow fever vaccination. The receptor set was obtained from a man younger than 35 who received the YFV17D yellow fever vaccine.

This clonotype was found once. The V and J genes are TRBV11-2 and TRBJ1-2, with D unresolved. Looked up from germline, CDR1 is SGHAT and CDR2 is FQNNGV. V was shortened by 5 bases and J by 7 bases, with 17 bases between the two germline ends. This CDR3 comprises 14 residues. CDR3 sequence reads: CASSELLAVGGYTF. The CDR3 region has the DNA TGTGCCAGCAGCGAACTACTAGCGGTGGGTGGCTACACCTTC.

The chain uses TRBV11-2 and TRBJ2-7; maybe TRBD2 (7 bases). Germline V gene lookup returns CDR1 SGHAT and CDR2 FQNNGV. CDR3 length: 19 amino acids. The V and J ends lost 2 bases and 0 bases respectively, with 23 bases between them. CDR3 sequence (DNA): TGTGCCAGCAGCTTAAGTTTCCAGGCGGGGGCCCTTACCTCCTACGAGCAGTACGTC. Its translation: CASSLSFQAGALTSYEQYV.

This clonotype was detected only a few times. The chain joins TRBV2 to TRBJ2-3; D is possibly TRBD1 or TRBD2 (5 bases each). Germline CDR1 is SNHLY and CDR2 is FYNNEI. Deletions cut 5 bases from V and 3 bases from J, with 15 bases between. The CDR3 length is 15 residues. The CDR3 sequence: CASSTQGPPTDTQYF. Written as DNA, the CDR3 is TGTGCCAGCAGTACTCAGGGACCCCCAACAGATACGCAGTATTTT. The full variable domain, completed using reference TRBV2 and TRBJ2-3, is EPEVTQTPSHQVTQMGQEVILRCVPISNHLYFYWYRQILGQKVEFLVSFYNNEISEKSEIFDDQFSVERPDGSNFTLKIRSTKLEDSAMYFCASSTQGPPTDTQYFGPGTRLTVL.

This chain uses TRBV5-1 with TRBJ2-5; TRBD1 agrees at 9 bases. Looked up from germline, CDR1 is SGHRS and CDR2 is YFSETQ. This CDR3 region has 14 residues. Trimming cost V 4 bases and J 5 bases; bases outside gene matches: 6. The CDR3 protein is CASSGEGQGETQYF. Written as DNA, the CDR3 is TGCGCCAGCAGCGGGGAGGGACAGGGTGAGACCCAGTACTTC.

This clonotype occurred a few times. The V gene is TRBV7-9, the J gene TRBJ2-1; D is perhaps TRBD1 or TRBD2 (7 bases each). Trimming pared 5 bases from V and 7 bases from J, leaving 18 bases between. The CDR3 spans 15 residues. Germline V gene data show CDR1 as SEHNR and CDR2 as FQNEAQ (reference sequence). The DNA of the CDR3 is TGTGCCAGCAGCCCCCAGGGGGGGGGCCTGAATGAGCAGTTCTTC. The encoded protein is CASSPQGGGLNEQFF.

A few counts support this clonotype. V is TRBV6-2 or TRBV6-3 and J is TRBJ1-5; D gene uncertain. Per germline, CDR1 MNHEY and CDR2 SVGEGT. This CDR3 is 16 amino acids long. Deletions cut 6 bases from V and 0 bases from J, with 15 bases between. Here the CDR3 DNA reads TGTGCCAGCAGGGATAATGATATGGATAGCAATCAGCCCCAGCATTTT. Amino acid sequence: CASRDNDMDSNQPQHF.

At least ten counts were recorded for this clonotype. V and J are TRBV7-6 and TRBJ1-4; D is possibly TRBD1 (5 bases). The CDR3 runs to 15 residues. CDR1 is SGHVS, CDR2 FNYEAQ, per germline. Trimming took off 5 bases at V and 3 bases at J, with 13 bases between the two ends. The CDR3 DNA sequence: TGTGCCAGCAGCCCCCGGGGGGGTGCTAATGAAAAACTGTTTTTT. It encodes CASSPRGGANEKLFF.

This rearrangement joins TRBV5-4 to TRBJ2-3, with D unclear. Per the germline V gene, CDR1 is SGHNT and CDR2 is YYREEE (reference sequence). V lost 4 bases to trimming and J lost 7 bases, with 7 bases between them. The CDR3 covers 11 residues. CDR3 residues: CASSRQNTQYF. For the CDR3, the DNA is TGTGCCAGCAGCCGTCAGAATACGCAGTATTTT.

The V gene is TRBV9, the J gene TRBJ2-1; D is uncertain. V lost 3 bases and J 9 bases, leaving 10 bases between the germline ends. The CDR3 has 12 amino acids. Looked up from germline, CDR1 is SGDLS and CDR2 is YYNGEE. CDR3 loop: CASSGKEIEQFF. For the CDR3, the DNA is TGTGCCAGCAGCGGTAAGGAGATTGAGCAGTTCTTC.

CDR3 region: CASSLWSGVSLQDTQYF. The CDR3 DNA sequence: TGTGCCAGCAGTTTATGGTCCGGGGTCAGCCTTCAAGATACGCAGTATTTT. The V gene is TRBV28, the J gene TRBJ2-3; tentatively, D is TRBD2 (5 bases). The germline V gene has CDR1 MDHEN and CDR2 SYDVKM. V was pared by 0 bases and J by 5 bases, with 18 bases between. The CDR3 runs to 17 residues.

The chain carries TRBV4-2 and TRBJ2-3; 8 bases match TRBD2. Germline values: CDR1 LGHNA, CDR2 YNFKEQ. The CDR3 totals 15 residues. Germline trimming cut 0 bases from V and 10 bases from J; bases unmatched to any gene: 9. DNA of the CDR3: TGTGCCAGCAGCCAAGATTCCGGGGGGGCCCGCGCGCAGTATTTT. Translated, it gives CASSQDSGGARAQYF.

The sample holds many counts of this clonotype. This rearrangement joins TRBV5-5 to TRBJ2-7; 9 nucleotides agree with TRBD1. V lost 0 bases, J lost 2 bases, and 6 bases stayed unmatched. CDR3 length equals 16 residues. Germline CDR1 reads SGHKS; CDR2 reads YYEKEE (reference sequence). Written as DNA, the CDR3 is TGTGCCAGCAGCTTGGCCACGACAGGGGGGACCTACGAGCAGTACTTC. Its translation: CASSLATTGGTYEQYF. The whole variable domain, remainder taken from reference TRBV5-5 and TRBJ2-7, is DAGVTQSPTHLIKTRGQQVTLRCSPISGHKSVSWYQQVLGQGPQFIFQYYEKEERGRGNFPDRFSARQFPNYSSELNVNALLLGDSALYLCASSLATTGGTYEQYFGPGTRLTVT.

The chain has TRBV19 and TRBJ2-5, with TRBD2 matching 10 bases. From germline, CDR1 is LNHDA and CDR2 SQIVND (reference sequence). Trimming removed 3 bases from V and 0 bases from J; junction bases left unmatched: 10. CDR3 length: 18 residues. This CDR3 reads CASSIALAGAQYQETQYF. CDR3 DNA sequence: TGTGCCAGTAGTATCGCTCTAGCGGGGGCCCAGTACCAAGAGACCCAGTACTTC. Looking up the rest from reference TRBV19 and TRBJ2-5 gives the full variable domain: DGGITQSPKYLFRKEGQNVTLSCEQNLNHDAMYWYRQDPGQGLRLIYYSQIVNDFQKGDIAEGYSVSREKKESFPLTVTSAQKNPTAFYLCASSIALAGAQYQETQYFGPGTRLLVL.

The gene calls are TRBV27 and TRBJ1-2, with 8 bases lining up with TRBD1. The V segment lost 4 bases and the J segment 2 bases; nucleotides outside the gene matches: 9. Germline V gives CDR1 MNHEY, CDR2 SMNVEV (reference sequence). CDR3 length equals 16 residues. CDR3 nucleotides: TGTGCCAGCAGTTCCCGGGACAGGATACCGAACTATGGCTACACCTTC. Translation gives CASSSRDRIPNYGYTF.

This chain links TRBV27 with TRBJ2-7; D possibly corresponds to TRBD1 (6 bases). Trimming left V 6 bases short and J 2 bases short, with 17 bases between. The CDR3 has 15 amino acids. In germline, CDR1 is MNHEY, CDR2 SMNVEV (reference sequence). The DNA for the CDR3 is TGTGCCAGCAGGGGAACAGGGAAGTTTACCTACGAGCAGTACTTC. Its protein product is CASRGTGKFTYEQYF.

V and J are TRBV18 and TRBJ1-3; D is unclear. The V end lost 3 bases, the J end lost 7 bases, and 10 bases lay between the germline ends. CDR3 length: 13 residues. CDR1 is KGHSH and CDR2 is LQKENI in the germline V gene. The CDR3 region is CASSPSSENTIYF. In DNA, the CDR3 is TGTGCCAGCTCACCGTCTTCGGAGAACACCATATATTTT.

This clonotype was counted ten times or more. CDR3 loop: CASSSGTGQPYGYTF. In DNA, the CDR3 is TGCGCCAGCAGCTCGGGAACGGGACAGCCCTATGGCTACACCTTC. The chain has TRBV5-1 and TRBJ1-2, with 7 positions matching TRBD1. CDR3 length: 15 residues. The V gene end was trimmed by 3 bases and the J gene end by 4 bases; junction bases not matched to a gene: 9. Germline V lookup: CDR1 SGHRS, CDR2 YFSETQ.

The chain carries TRBV20-1 and TRBJ2-4; perhaps D is TRBD1 or TRBD2 (5 bases each). With 5 bases removed from V and 0 bases from J, the gap between germline ends came to 8 bases. CDR1 is DFQATT and CDR2 is SNEGSKA in the germline V gene (reference sequence). The CDR3 runs 13 residues. The CDR3 DNA is TGCAGTGCTCTCGGGGCAGCCAAAAACATTCAGTACTTC. Its translation: CSALGAAKNIQYF.

This clonotype was counted only a few times. The chain employs TRBV5-1 and TRBJ1-1; 9 bases map to TRBD1. The germline gives CDR1 SGHRS, CDR2 YFSETQ. The V and J ends lost 1 base and 3 bases, in that order; junction bases with no gene match: 1. This CDR3 comprises 14 residues. CDR3 residues: CASSLWDRDTEAFF. In DNA, the CDR3 is TGCGCCAGCAGCTTGTGGGACAGGGACACTGAAGCTTTCTTT.

V usage is TRBV20-1 and J usage is TRBJ2-3; D not certain. Germline loops: CDR1 DFQATT, CDR2 SNEGSKA (reference sequence). V dropped 2 bases and J dropped 4 bases, with 16 bases sitting between them. There are 15 residues in the CDR3. The CDR3 spells CSARPSWAGPDTQYF. The CDR3 DNA follows: TGCAGTGCTAGACCCTCATGGGCCGGTCCAGATACGCAGTATTTT.

This clonotype occurred a few times. This chain joins TRBV7-9 and TRBJ2-1; D is perhaps TRBD2 (7 bases). From germline, CDR1 is SEHNR and CDR2 FQNEAQ (reference sequence). V gave up 5 bases and J gave up 9 bases, with 23 bases separating them. This CDR3 has 16 residues. CDR3 nucleotide sequence: TGTGCCAGCAGCGGAACAACAGGGATTGGGGGGGTTGAGCAGTTCTTC. This codes for CASSGTTGIGGVEQFF.

The CDR3 sequence: CASSPLGVSYEQYF. CDR3 in DNA: TGTGCCAGCAGCCCCTTAGGCGTATCCTACGAGCAGTACTTC. The chain joins TRBV14 to TRBJ2-7, with D uncertain. The germline gives CDR1 SGHDN, CDR2 FVKESK. CDR3 length: 14 residues. The germline V and J ends were trimmed by 4 bases and 1 base, with 11 bases remaining between them.